This passage covers 30 T cell receptor beta chains from one sample sequenced in a study of CD8 T cells in Susac syndrome. A quantity of about 0.5 to 1 ug RNA underwent reverse transcription using random hexamers. One entry per CDR3 protein, called by TCRdb with MiXCR from the immunoSEQ multiplex PCR reads. Of 95,000 to 150,000 distinct CDR3 sequences listed, nearly 96% are singletons. The sequencing input was CD4+ T cells from PBMCs. The receptors come from a human donor with Susac syndrome.

The genes are TRBV7-2 and TRBJ2-3; D is unresolved. Germline values: CDR1 SGHTA, CDR2 FQGNSA. The CDR3 contains 15 residues. Trimming took off 5 bases at V and 4 bases at J, with 16 bases between the two ends. CDR3 nucleotide sequence: TGTGCCAGCAGCCCGGGTAATGTGGCGGCAGATACGCAGTATTTT. This gives the protein CASSPGNVAADTQYF.

The rearrangement links TRBV20-1 to TRBJ2-2, with TRBD2 identical over 8 bases. The CDR3 loop spans 13 amino acids. The trim removed 3 bases at V and 7 bases at J, leaving 4 bases unmatched. Germline assignment: CDR1 DFQATT and CDR2 SNEGSKA (reference sequence). CDR3 DNA sequence: TGCAGTGCTAGTGGGACTAGTAACGGGGAGCTGTTTTTT. Translating it yields CSASGTSNGELFF.

This chain joins TRBV5-1 and TRBJ2-4, with D unresolved. The germline V gene has CDR1 SGHRS and CDR2 YFSETQ. Trimming removed 3 bases from V and 6 bases from J, with 10 bases in between. The CDR3 has 13 amino acids. CDR3 residues: CASSSPPANIQYF. The DNA for the CDR3 is TGCGCCAGCAGCTCCCCCCCGGCAAACATTCAGTACTTC.

The chain joins TRBV20-1 to TRBJ1-4; no clear D. The CDR3 is 13 amino acids. V shed 0 bases and J shed 8 bases, with 10 bases lying between them. Per germline, CDR1 DFQATT and CDR2 SNEGSKA (reference sequence). The CDR3 sequence is CSARDRLGEKLFF. The CDR3 DNA reads TGCAGTGCTAGAGATCGGTTGGGGGAAAAACTGTTTTTT.

Regarding this clonotype: Because the CDR3's place on the DNA is in doubt, the DNA is left out and the CDR3 is given as listed by TCRdb. The V call is TRBV12-3 or TRBV12-4, the J call TRBJ2-2. The CDR3 spans 15 amino acids, including both terminal residues. The CDR3 loop reads CASSSSGSNTGELFF.

This chain joins TRBV28 and TRBJ1-1; D unclear. V was cut by 6 bases and J by 11 bases, with 13 bases left in between. Germline values: CDR1 MDHEN, CDR2 SYDVKM. This CDR3 has 11 amino acids. CDR3 region: CASSPSEGAFF. For the CDR3, the DNA is TGTGCCAGCAGCCCCTCCGAGGGCGCTTTCTTT.

This clonotype was counted between two and nine times. The gene calls are TRBV7-2 and TRBJ2-7, with a tentative D call TRBD1 (6 bases). CDR3 size: 14 residues. Germline assignment: CDR1 SGHTA and CDR2 FQGNSA. V dropped 5 bases and J dropped 2 bases, with 13 bases sitting between them. The CDR3 nucleotides read TGTGCCAGCAGCAGTAACAGGGCGGCCTACGAGCAGTACTTC. It codes for CASSSNRAAYEQYF.

The chain uses TRBV18 and TRBJ1-1, with a tentative D call TRBD1 (6 bases). The V end was cut by 2 bases, the J end by 1 base, with 11 bases between. Germline loops: CDR1 KGHSH, CDR2 LQKENI. The CDR3 is 15 amino acids. The CDR3 DNA reads as TGTGCCAGCTCACCAGGGGGCAGACCGAACACTGAAGCTTTCTTT. It specifies CASSPGGRPNTEAFF.

In this sample, this clonotype turned up once. The chain links TRBV18 to TRBJ2-5; D remains ambiguous. The CDR3 consists of 13 residues. The ends were cut back, 5 bases at V and 6 bases at J, with 13 bases in the middle. CDR1 KGHSH and CDR2 LQKENI come from the germline V gene. This CDR3 reads CASSFGSLKTQYF. The CDR3 bases are TGTGCCAGCTCATTTGGTAGCTTGAAGACCCAGTACTTC.

This chain uses TRBV20-1 with TRBJ2-1; 8 bases fit TRBD2. The germline V gene encodes CDR1 DFQATT and CDR2 SNEGSKA (reference sequence). CDR3 length equals 16 residues. Trimming cost V 6 bases and J 0 bases; bases outside gene matches: 10. The DNA of the CDR3 is TGCAGTGCCACAACACGGGAGGGGCCCTCCTACAATGAGCAGTTCTTC. This codes for CSATTREGPSYNEQFF.

This clonotype was seen only once. The genes are TRBV7-6 and TRBJ1-5, with D hard to call. V gave up 5 bases and J gave up 4 bases, with 9 bases separating them. Germline V lookup: CDR1 SGHVS, CDR2 FNYEAQ. The CDR3 runs 13 residues. The CDR3 nucleotides are TGTGCCAGCAGCCGGCTCGCAAATCAGCCCCAGCATTTT. It yields the protein CASSRLANQPQHF.

V gene TRBV5-1 combines with J gene TRBJ2-1; D is unclear. The CDR3 totals 15 residues. Germline CDR1 is SGHRS and CDR2 is YFSETQ. V shed 0 bases and J shed 4 bases, with 11 bases lying between them. CDR3 DNA sequence: TGCGCCAGCAGCTTGGAGGGCCCGGTGTACAATGAGCAGTTCTTC. Its translation: CASSLEGPVYNEQFF.

The chain uses TRBV5-4 and TRBJ1-1; D is unclear. V was clipped by 0 bases and J by 2 bases, with 8 bases between them. The CDR3 is 14 amino acids. Germline V gives CDR1 SGHNT, CDR2 YYREEE (reference sequence). CDR3 sequence (DNA): TGTGCCAGCAGCTTGGCCTGGGCCAACACTGAAGCTTTCTTT. Translated, it gives CASSLAWANTEAFF.

The rearrangement uses TRBV24-1 and TRBJ2-1; D is uncertain. Trimming took off 5 bases at V and 8 bases at J, with 15 bases between the two ends. The germline gives CDR1 KGHDR, CDR2 SFDVKD. CDR3 length equals 14 residues. The CDR3 DNA sequence: TGTGCCACCAGTGCCTACAGATTAGGCGATGAGCAGTTCTTC. This gives the protein CATSAYRLGDEQFF.

The genes are TRBV29-1 and TRBJ2-3; D call uncertain. Looked up from germline, CDR1 is SQVTM and CDR2 is ANQGSEA. The CDR3 loop spans 14 amino acids. V was pared by 2 bases and J by 5 bases, with 14 bases between. The CDR3 sequence is CSVETAQVGDTQYF. CDR3 DNA: TGCAGCGTTGAAACGGCGCAGGTAGGAGATACGCAGTATTTT.

The V call is TRBV29-1, the J call TRBJ1-2, with TRBD1 identical over 8 bases. The germline V gene has CDR1 SQVTM and CDR2 ANQGSEA. V was pared by 3 bases and J by 5 bases, with 5 bases of the junction left unmatched. CDR3 length equals 13 residues. CDR3 protein: CSVDYDRGYGYTF. The DNA of the CDR3 is TGCAGCGTTGACTATGACAGGGGTTATGGCTACACCTTC.

The chain combines TRBV12-3 or TRBV12-4 with TRBJ2-2; no definite D call. This CDR3 comprises 12 residues. Trimming took off 3 bases at V and 5 bases at J, with 4 bases between the two ends. The CDR3 protein is CASSLTTGELFF. The CDR3, as DNA: TGTGCCAGCAGTTTGACGACCGGGGAGCTGTTTTTT.

This clonotype was seen just once. The V call is TRBV15, the J call TRBJ2-1, with no clear D. The CDR3 is 16 amino acids. Germline CDR1 LNHNV, CDR2 YYDKDF (reference sequence). V shed 3 bases and J shed 0 bases, with 12 bases lying between them. The CDR3 nucleotides are TGTGCCACCAGCAGGAGAAGGGATTCCTCCTACAATGAGCAGTTCTTC. It yields the protein CATSRRRDSSYNEQFF.

The genes are TRBV5-1 and TRBJ2-5, with D possibly TRBD1 on 6 matching bases. The CDR3 contains 14 residues. The germline V gene has CDR1 SGHRS and CDR2 YFSETQ. V was trimmed by 4 bases and J by 4 bases, leaving 14 bases between them. CDR3 DNA sequence: TGCGCCAGCAGCCCCCCGGGACACTTAGAGACCCAGTACTTC. Protein sequence: CASSPPGHLETQYF.

This clonotype was recorded a few times. The V gene is TRBV7-2, the J gene TRBJ1-5; possibly TRBD1 for D (5 bases). V lost 3 bases and J lost 3, with 9 bases in between. The CDR3 consists of 14 residues. Germline lookup yields CDR1 SGHTA and CDR2 FQGNSA. This chain's CDR3 is CASSFEGYNQPQHF. The CDR3 DNA sequence: TGTGCCAGCAGCTTCGAGGGGTACAATCAGCCCCAGCATTTT.

V and J are TRBV12-3 or TRBV12-4 and TRBJ1-1; maybe TRBD1 (6 bases). The V gene lost 2 bases and the J gene lost 5 bases, with 12 bases spanning the gap. The CDR3 has 14 residues. The CDR3 nucleotides are TGTGCCAGCAGTTTAACCGGGGGGCGGACTGAAGCTTTCTTT. This codes for CASSLTGGRTEAFF.

The chain recombines TRBV28 with TRBJ1-5; D is ambiguous. CDR1 MDHEN and CDR2 SYDVKM come from the germline V gene. There are 13 residues in the CDR3. Deletions cut 10 bases from V and 3 bases from J, with 13 bases between. DNA of the CDR3: TGTGCCATCAAAGGCGGGAACAATCAGCCCCAGCATTTT. This codes for CAIKGGNNQPQHF. Complete variable domain (other parts from reference TRBV28 and TRBJ1-5): DVKVTQSSRYLVKRTGEKVFLECVQDMDHENMFWYRQDPGLGLRLIYFSYDVKMKEKGDIPEGYSVSREKKERFSLILESASTNQTSMYLCAIKGGNNQPQHFGDGTRLSIL.

The chain carries TRBV6-1 and TRBJ2-2; 11 nucleotides align to TRBD2. This CDR3 contains 17 residues. V gave up 6 bases and J gave up 7 bases; unmatched junction bases: 13. Germline V CDR1 and CDR2: MNHNS, SASEGT. The CDR3 reads CASSRPSSGRAFGELFF. CDR3 DNA sequence: TGTGCCAGCAGCCGGCCGAGTAGCGGGAGGGCGTTCGGGGAGCTGTTTTTT.

The chain links TRBV15 to TRBJ1-4, with D perhaps TRBD1 (5 bases). Trimming cost V 1 base and J 0 bases, with 9 bases left between them. The CDR3 is 16 amino acids. Germline CDR1 reads LNHNV; CDR2 reads YYDKDF (reference sequence). CDR3 DNA sequence: TGTGCCACCAGCAGAGGGGGGGACGCAACTAATGAAAAACTGTTTTTT. Translating it yields CATSRGGDATNEKLFF. The complete variable domain, with remaining parts taken from reference TRBV15 and TRBJ1-4, reads DAMVIQNPRYQVTQFGKPVTLSCSQTLNHNVMYWYQQKSSQAPKLLFHYYDKDFNNEADTPDNFQSRRPNTSFCFLDIRSPGLGDTAMYLCATSRGGDATNEKLFFGSGTQLSVL.

V is TRBV14 and J is TRBJ2-1; tentative D call: TRBD2 (5 bases). The germline V gene encodes CDR1 SGHDN and CDR2 FVKESK. Between the trimmed V and J ends, which lost 2 bases and 10 bases, there was a span of 12 bases. This CDR3 is built from 13 residues. The CDR3 nucleotides are TGTGCCAGCAGCCAAACACATTCGGGGGAGCAGTTCTTC. Encoded protein: CASSQTHSGEQFF. The full variable domain, in which reference TRBV14 and TRBJ2-1 provide the parts outside the CDR3, is EAGVTQFPSHSVIEKGQTVTLRCDPISGHDNLYWYRRVMGKEIKFLLHFVKESKQDESGMPNNRFLAERTGGTYSTLKVQPAELEDSGVYFCASSQTHSGEQFFGPGTRLTVL.

This chain connects TRBV7-8 to TRBJ1-3, with 12 bases that match TRBD1. Germline lookup yields CDR1 SGHVS and CDR2 FQNEAQ. The V gene end was trimmed by 2 bases and the J gene end by 2 bases; junction bases not matched to a gene: 4. CDR3 size: 17 residues. CDR3 amino acids: CASSLRDRGLAGNTIYF. The CDR3 bases are TGTGCCAGCAGCTTACGGGACAGGGGGCTTGCTGGAAACACCATATATTTT.

The gene calls are TRBV28 and TRBJ2-5; D might be TRBD1 (6 bases). V lost 2 bases, J lost 3 bases, and 13 bases lay in between. Germline values: CDR1 MDHEN, CDR2 SYDVKM. The CDR3 contains 15 residues. The CDR3 loop is CASSLADRTKETQYF. The CDR3 DNA reads as TGTGCCAGCAGTTTAGCAGACAGGACCAAAGAGACCCAGTACTTC. The variable domain in full, completed from reference TRBV28 and TRBJ2-5, reads DVKVTQSSRYLVKRTGEKVFLECVQDMDHENMFWYRQDPGLGLRLIYFSYDVKMKEKGDIPEGYSVSREKKERFSLILESASTNQTSMYLCASSLADRTKETQYFGPGTRLLVL.

The rearrangement links TRBV11-1 to TRBJ2-3, with 12 bases lining up with TRBD1. CDR3 length: 15 amino acids. After removal of 5 bases from V and 5 bases from J, the junction contained 5 bases not matched to a gene. Germline lookup yields CDR1 SGHAT and CDR2 FQDESV (reference sequence). DNA for the CDR3: TGTGCCAGCAGCGCCGGGACAGGGGGCAGAGATACGCAGTATTTT. Translation gives CASSAGTGGRDTQYF.

The chain couples TRBV28 to TRBJ2-7; maybe TRBD2 (5 bases). Germline values: CDR1 MDHEN, CDR2 SYDVKM. The CDR3 contains 13 residues. V was cut by 3 bases and J by 7 bases, with 13 bases left in between. The CDR3 nucleotides read TGTGCCAGCAGTTTTTTGGGAGCGAGGGAGCAGTACTTC. Residues: CASSFLGAREQYF.

This sequence joins TRBV7-3 and TRBJ2-3; 9 bases are a match to TRBD2. Germline loops: CDR1 SGHTA, CDR2 FQGTGA. Trimming took 5 bases from V and 3 from J; bases not matched to a gene: 12. The CDR3 length is 17 residues. In nucleotides, the CDR3 is TGTGCCAGCAGCCGGGGTGGGAGCGGGAGGACTACAGATACGCAGTATTTT. It yields the protein CASSRGGSGRTTDTQYF.